This T cell receptor (beta chain) came from a study of cytomegalovirus exposure and HLA in healthy donors (dated by TCRdb to 2016 to 2017). Context from the whole study: In an earlier analysis of fewer than 750 of the donors, 276 Gb of sequence data and 90 million to 120 million unique TCR beta sequences from about 190 million T cells were reported. In a later analysis, previously published TCR beta repertoires from 600 to 850 donors were re-analyzed and high-resolution HLA genotyping was added so that TCR occurrence patterns could be studied. Donor age, sex, ethnicity and CMV serostatus were collected together with the repertoire data. The later analysis used no new phenotypic data to find candidate immune exposures, relying instead on TCR beta sequences and their occurrence across donors. Among 350 to 400 genotyped donors of the cohort, an average of approximately 230,000 unique TCR beta nucleotide sequences were sequenced per donor, around 20% of them non-productive. To predict cytomegalovirus infection status, the study brought together high-throughput TCR immunosequencing, statistical association of individual TCRs with disease status, and machine learning. A separate validation cohort of roughly 130 different subjects was used in addition to the approximately 700-subject first cohort. Every discovery cohort repertoire had been produced on one sequencing platform. Several DR-DQ haplotypes were treated as single units for association and clustering because of strong linkage in the cohort. An earlier analysis of fewer than 750 of the donors used high-throughput TCR beta sequencing to judge whether each TCR beta V gene segment behaved as functional or pseudogenic. Of the approximately 400 genotyped donors, less than 90% were placed in the genetic ancestry cluster associated with self-reported Caucasian donors. The number of typed donors differed by locus: about 620-640 for A, B, C, DRB1 and DQB1; some 500 for DQA1; around 610 for DPA1; and some 430 for DPB1. About 330 gigabases of sequencing data and around 88 million unique TCR sequences made up an early release that covered fewer than 650 HLA-typed donors. The study aimed to test whether signatures of past pathogen exposure could be identified by cataloging public T cell receptors. The study profiled the T cell repertoires of more than 500 subjects by immunosequencing and related them to cytomegalovirus serostatus. Both class I and class II loci were covered by HLA typing, at four-digit resolution. A later genetic analysis used genome-wide SNP genotypes for about 60% of the roughly 670 donors, treating that subset as a discovery cohort. The paper's findings and limits, for the study overall: Only TCR beta chains were sequenced in this cohort, and the absence of alpha or paired-chain data limited detectable features. According to a later analysis, most CMV-associated TCR beta chains appeared to be HLA-restricted, and the HLA associations seemed to be driven largely by CMV exposure. A cluster of highly shared sequence variants was judged likely to represent a technical artifact of the sequencing pipeline. In a later analysis, TCR association rates were found to vary across HLA loci, with the most associated TCRs seen for DRB1 alleles and the fewest for HLA-C alleles. V-gene and J-gene trimming of TCR beta chains was associated with a missense DCLRE1C variant in a later genetic analysis, and the association was replicated in an independent cohort. When HLA alleles, especially DR and DQ, strongly co-occurred, TCR associations were difficult to assign to individual alleles. The classifier was reported to diagnose cytomegalovirus status with high specificity and sensitivity in both the original cohort and the validation cohort. It was suggested by the authors that the approach could potentially be generalized to other disease states and immunological phenotypes. According to a later genetic analysis, donors in an Asian-associated ancestry cluster had fewer N-insertions in productive TCRs than the roughly 670-donor mean. Because HLA typing was unavailable for some donors at each locus, only the typed subset was used in association tests. Some IMGT-functional V segments, including TRBV6-2 and TRBV6-3, could not be told apart with the 87-base-pair reads, so those segments were excluded. The study listed 150 to 200 TCR beta chains as associated with cytomegalovirus. According to a later analysis, parvovirus B19, influenza, CMV and Epstein-Barr virus appeared linked to several top co-occurrence clusters. Immune exposure information for the cohort was limited to CMV serostatus. Three of the identified cytomegalovirus-associated TCR beta chains were confirmed in vitro to be specific for cytomegalovirus antigens. Linkage disequilibrium might explain the correlated functional status among segregating V segments, but an unknown experimental factor could not be ruled out. A further reported finding was that TCR beta sequences accurately predicted the HLA-A and HLA-B alleles for most subjects in the first cohort. Because counts were too low, roughly 16 rarely observed V segments, including chromosome 9 orphons, were left out of the earlier analysis of 587 of the donors. Sequencing depth was assumed to be roughly uniform across donors in the presence/absence analyses, though that assumption may not hold. While some public TCRs were present in many individuals, most TCR sequences turned up only very rarely across donors. Specific HLA alleles were associated with 15,000 to 20,000 TCR beta sequences at a false discovery rate of 0.05 in a later analysis. Broadly in line with IMGT annotations, most TCR beta V segments showed up in productive rearrangements about 90% or about 30% of the time in an earlier analysis of some 590 of the donors. A later analysis found that HLA-associated TCR beta chains were more clonally expanded and had lower generation probabilities than equally common non-associated chains.

The cohort consisted of 666 healthy bone marrow donors. At the time of sampling, every cohort member was nominally healthy, though immune exposures that went unrecorded were likely present. The donor was CMV seronegative and was included in the group of several hundred seronegative cohort members. A peripheral blood sample was collected from each donor, and TCR beta sequencing was performed on peripheral blood mononuclear cells. The Qiagen DNeasy Blood Extraction Kit was used to extract genomic DNA from the blood cell samples. Of note for this clone: Its antigen specificity is not known. The input lacks base qualities; no much larger clone sits a single base away.

The germline V gene yields SGHDT for CDR1 and YYEEEE for CDR2. V is clipped by 1 base and J by 8 bases, and the sequence between their germline boundaries is 9 bases long. The CDR3 sequence holds 12 residues, the cysteine and phenylalanine included. Of all the DNA, just the CDR3 is kept, 36 bases in frame from base 1. Library generation was performed with the immunoSEQ multiplex PCR assay. For the multiplex PCR, a mixture combining 60 forward primers for TCR Vbeta segments and 13 reverse primers for TCR Jbeta segments was used. The CDR3 region of rearranged TCR beta genes was amplified from genomic DNA by a multiplex PCR assay. Amplified TCR beta libraries were sequenced as 87-base-pair reads on the Illumina HiSeq System. The authors' pipeline ran thus. A later analysis counted approximately 76 million unique TCR beta chains across the 650 to 700 repertoires, and approximately 11 million of these chains were shared by at least two donors. To remove PCR and sequencing errors, raw reads were error-corrected and collapsed into unique sequences using a nearest-neighbor algorithm that merged closely related sequences. To assign V, D and J gene segments, CDR3 sequences were aligned to IMGT reference sequences. For a sequence to be retained, a match of at least six nucleotides to both a V gene segment and a J gene segment was required. A rearrangement counted as productive if the CDR3 had no stop codons and remained in frame with V and J, and every other rearrangement counted as non-productive. Following IMGT convention, CDR3 was defined as the stretch from the second conserved V-encoded cysteine to the conserved J-encoded phenylalanine. Sequences without an unambiguous match to a single V gene segment were excluded from the earlier analysis of several hundred of the donors. In an earlier analysis of approximately 590 of the donors, a V segment was called functional when productive rearrangements were above 56.7%, and segregating when the standard deviation between donors exceeded 5%. A statistical classification framework was built for diagnosing cytomegalovirus status from the catalog of TCR beta chain sequences. In a later analysis, V and J genes were assigned by comparing TCR nucleotide sequences against IMGT/GENE-DB human TR gene sequences. The TCRdist pipeline was used in a later analysis to assign CDR3 sequences and most-parsimonious VDJ recombination scenarios. In a later analysis, every TCR beta chain was defined by the combination of its CDR3 amino acid sequence and its V-gene family, and reads without a unique V-gene family were dropped. A later analysis removed several hundred highly shared, low-generation-probability nucleotide sequences to deal with suspected cross-contamination and a sequencing artifact. For each public chain, a later analysis derived a clonal expansion index from normalized ranks of inferred template counts within each repertoire. A later analysis computed generation probabilities with a VDJ recombination model fitted to out-of-frame rearrangements, and checked the results against IGoR. Hypergeometric tests were used in a later analysis to score TCR-TCR, TCR-HLA and TCR-CMV co-occurrence, with a repertoire-size bias correction applied to the TCR pairs. To estimate false discovery rates, a later analysis permuted the HLA or CMV assignments 20 times. In a later analysis, co-occurring TCRs were grouped using DBSCAN, with TCRdist sequence similarity added in when clustering inside HLA-allele-positive subsets. Co-occurrence clustering excluded repertoires with fewer than 30,000 or more than 120,000 public chains, plus five with anomalous nucleotide sharing. TCRdb took this table from immuneACCESS and kept in-frame rearrangements with V and J called. Such tables lack part of the clones; where checked against another copy, unresolved V genes explain under half of the gap, and the rest is unexplained. V and J calls and clone size are copied from that table; D and trimming were computed from the DNA. The sample table records tens of thousands of clones; roughly 80% of these occur just once. Approximately 9.4% of the sample is in the top ten clones.

Sequencing was done on a sample of PBMCs. The chain is assembled from TRBV5-6 and TRBJ1-2; TRBD1 could be the D gene, as 6 bases match. The TCR sequence derives from a woman aged 40-49 years in good health and CMV-seronegative. The CDR3 region: CASSLQGIGYTF. DNA sequence: TGTGCCAGCAGCTTGCAGGGGATCGGCTACACCTTC.